This paragraph reports one TCR beta chain. No antigen is known for it. Survey-level resolution applied to immunoSEQ assay v3.0. Some clones are missing from TCRdb's copy, which holds only in-frame ones; the method was immunoSEQ multiplex PCR. The sample includes 25,000 to 35,000 clones, 95% to 96% seen only once; the top ten take over 2%. This CDR3 is built from 16 residues. Germline CDR1 reads MNHNY; CDR2 reads SVGAGI (reference sequence). V lost 10 bases and J lost 1, with 22 bases in between. This sample is part of a study of long-term antiretroviral therapy in people with HIV. Study findings and constraints: The repertoire was dominated at all time points by clones expanded before ART. ART-treated samples gained diversity yet remained below transplant donor controls.

This clonotype was obtained from a man aged 25 to 40 with HIV. This chain joins TRBV6-6 and TRBJ2-5; D is perhaps TRBD1 or TRBD2 (5 bases each). The sample in question was unsorted PBMCs, obtained about 6.6 years after starting antiretroviral therapy. The CDR3 protein is CAISQGAGSAQETQYF. CDR3 sequence (DNA): TGTGCCATCTCTCAGGGAGCAGGGTCGGCCCAAGAGACCCAGTACTTC.